The 8 T cell receptor beta chains below all came from one sample that was sequenced in a study of relationships among human T cell subsets. CD4+ cells were positively selected first, then anti-CD25 beads isolated CD4+CD25+ regulatory T cells. Semiquantitative ARM-PCR amplified T cell receptor alpha and beta CDR3 regions from mRNA. Tagged nested gene-specific primers were used first, then communal superprimers amplified exponentially. MiXCR, run by TCRdb on the multiplex PCR reads, gives a single entry per CDR3 protein. The sample holds approximately 15,000 distinct CDR3 sequences, about 60% seen once. Sequencing input: Tregs sorted from blood. The source of these receptors is a man aged 35 to 55 in good health.

In this sample, this clonotype turned up a few times. The J gene is TRBJ1-5, the V gene TRBV28; no reliable D call. The CDR3 covers 14 residues. The germline V gene encodes CDR1 MDHEN and CDR2 SYDVKM. V gave up 6 bases and J gave up 4 bases, with 13 bases separating them. The CDR3 DNA sequence: TGTGCCAGCAGCAAAATCTGGAGGAATCAGCCCCAGCATTTT. Translation: CASSKIWRNQPQHF.

The chain links TRBV20-1 to TRBJ1-6; D gene unclear. Germline loops: CDR1 DFQATT, CDR2 SNEGSKA (reference sequence). V shed 7 bases and J shed 6 bases, with 16 bases lying between them. This CDR3 has 14 amino acids. The CDR3 DNA reads TGCAGTGTTAACCCGGGGATCGGTAATTCACCCCTCCACTTT. It translates to CSVNPGIGNSPLHF.

The V and J genes are TRBV5-1 and TRBJ2-5, with TRBD2 matching over 12 bases. Unmatched junction bases numbered 10, after V lost 0 bases and J lost 1 base. CDR1 and CDR2 (germline): SGHRS, YFSETQ. The CDR3 runs 19 residues. The CDR3 loop is CASSLAPPTSGRLQETQYF. CDR3 coding DNA: TGCGCCAGCAGCTTGGCTCCACCGACTAGCGGGAGACTCCAAGAGACCCAGTACTTC.

This chain uses TRBV19 with TRBJ2-1; D is perhaps TRBD1 (5 bases). The ends were cut back, 5 bases at V and 9 bases at J, with 23 bases in the middle. This CDR3 is 16 amino acids long. Germline V gives CDR1 LNHDA, CDR2 SQIVND (reference sequence). As DNA, the CDR3 is TGTGCCAGTAGTCGCCTCATATGGGGCGCCGAAGGTGAGCAGTTCTTC. Its translation is CASSRLIWGAEGEQFF.

The V call is TRBV27, the J call TRBJ2-3, with D possibly matching TRBD2 (6 bases). This CDR3 is built from 16 residues. CDR1 and CDR2 (germline): MNHEY, SMNVEV (reference sequence). Between the trimmed V and J ends, which lost 8 bases and 4 bases, there was a span of 22 bases. The chain's CDR3 is CASGAGTSSLPDTQYF. The CDR3 DNA reads as TGTGCCAGCGGGGCCGGGACTTCATCCCTTCCAGATACGCAGTATTTT.

The genes are TRBV18 and TRBJ2-7; D ambiguous. This CDR3 spans 14 amino acids. V was pared by 3 bases and J by 2 bases, with 11 bases between. CDR1 KGHSH and CDR2 LQKENI come from the germline V gene. In DNA, the CDR3 is TGTGCCAGCTCACCGAGTCTAGGACCCTACGAGCAGTACTTC. Protein product: CASSPSLGPYEQYF.

A note on this clonotype: One junction end does not reproduce the germline sequence, and a read error may be involved. The chain combines TRBV11-3 with TRBJ2-1, with a weak D call TRBD1 (6 bases). Germline values: CDR1 SGHNT, CDR2 YENEEA. The CDR3 loop spans 15 amino acids. The CDR3, as DNA: TGTGCCAGCAGCCTAGAGACAGGCTCCTACAATGAGCAGTTCTTC. Amino acid sequence: CASSLETGSYNEQFF.

The genes are TRBV27 and TRBJ1-1, with 7 bases aligning to TRBD1. CDR3 length: 15 amino acids. J was trimmed by 1 base and V by 2 bases; bases with no gene match: 4. CDR1 and CDR2 from the germline V gene are MNHEY and SMNVEV (reference sequence). This chain's CDR3 is CASSLHGQANTEAFF. The CDR3 bases are TGTGCCAGCAGTTTACATGGACAGGCGAACACTGAAGCTTTCTTT.